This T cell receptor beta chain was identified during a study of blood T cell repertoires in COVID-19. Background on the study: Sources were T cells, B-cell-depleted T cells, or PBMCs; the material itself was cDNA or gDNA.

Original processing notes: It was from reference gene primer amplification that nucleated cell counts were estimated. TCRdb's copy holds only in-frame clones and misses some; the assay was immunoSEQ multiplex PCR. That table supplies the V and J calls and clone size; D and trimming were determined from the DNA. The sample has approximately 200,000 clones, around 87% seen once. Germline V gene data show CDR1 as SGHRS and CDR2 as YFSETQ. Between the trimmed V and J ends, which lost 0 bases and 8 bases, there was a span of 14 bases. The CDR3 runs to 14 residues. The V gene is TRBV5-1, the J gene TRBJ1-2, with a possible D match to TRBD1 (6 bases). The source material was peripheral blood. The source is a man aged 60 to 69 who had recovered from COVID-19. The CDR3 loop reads CASSLEIRGLGYTF. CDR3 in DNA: TGCGCCAGCAGCTTGGAGATCAGGGGCTTAGGCTACACCTTC.